This T cell receptor beta chain appears in the sequencing data of a study of T cells in Graves' hyperthyroidism and ophthalmopathy. From germline, CDR1 is SGHRS and CDR2 YFSETQ. The CDR3 has 15 amino acids. With 0 bases removed from V and 8 bases from J, the gap between germline ends came to 17 bases. Amplified TCR beta CDR3 regions derived from RNA transcripts. The HTBI set primed first-round TCR CDR3 RT-PCR. From the multiplex PCR reads, TCRdb called clonotypes with MiXCR, one entry per CDR3 protein. This sample has about 420,000 distinct CDR3 sequences; approximately 15% occur once, and the top ten carry approximately 5.3%. No progression to ophthalmopathy during 18 months of follow-up defined stable disease. Diagnosis of hyperthyroidism was new in patients aged 18 to 65, and its duration was under 2 months. The table lists this clonotype with many counts. The antigen remains unidentified. Study-level findings and limits: Median prediction lead before ophthalmopathy onset was about 6.3 months with the model. Most expanded thyroid clonotypes above 0.001 also appeared in blood.

The TCR comes from a woman aged 18-29 years with Graves' hyperthyroidism. Sequenced input: blood. J is TRBJ1-1 and V is TRBV5-1, with a weak D call TRBD1 (6 bases). CDR3 in amino acids: CASSLDSGGRPEAFF. The CDR3 nucleotides read TGCGCCAGCAGCTTGGATTCTGGGGGGCGACCCGAAGCTTTCTTT.